This T cell receptor beta chain was identified during a study of technical replicates of blood from several donors. Assay used: immunoSEQ multiplex PCR; TCRdb lists only in-frame clones, some missing. The data show just over 80,000 clones, roughly 94% seen once. The CDR3 is 13 residues long. CDR1 and CDR2 from the germline V gene are MNHEY and SVGAGI. V dropped 7 bases and J dropped 6; count of bases not matched to a gene: 8. Input material: T cells isolated from PBMCs. The TCR sequence derives from a human donor in good health. The gene calls are TRBV6-5 and TRBJ2-7; 8 bases line up with TRBD1. The CDR3 coding sequence is TGTGCCAGCAAAAGGGACAGGCCGGGCGAGCAGTACTTC. Translated: CASKRDRPGEQYF.